This passage covers 20 T cell receptor beta chains from one sample sequenced in a study of blood T cell repertoires in COVID-19. TCRdb keeps only in-frame clones here, not all; method: immunoSEQ multiplex PCR. Of about 88,000 clones in the sample, 80% to 90% were seen once. Material for sequencing was peripheral blood. Receptors were obtained from a man at least 80 years old with acute or convalescent COVID-19.

This chain joins TRBV23-1 and TRBJ1-2; TRBD1 agrees at 9 bases. Being an ORF, TRBV23-1 has a function that is uncertain. Trimming cost V 8 bases and J 1 base; bases outside gene matches: 20. This CDR3 region has 19 residues. In DNA form, the CDR3 reads TGCGCCAGCCAAGGTGCCGATCCGACAGGGGGGTTTTGTAACTATGGCTACACCTTC. This codes for CASQGADPTGGFCNYGYTF.

The chain recombines TRBV3-1 (or the pseudogene TRBV3-2) with TRBJ2-7; 9 bases agree with TRBD2. The CDR3 sequence is 19 residues long. Trimming removed 3 bases from V and 4 bases from J; junction bases left unmatched: 19. Germline loops: CDR1 LGHDT, CDR2 YNNKEL (reference sequence). In DNA, the CDR3 is TGTGCCAGCAGCCATAGACTAGCGGCCCGGAGTCGACCCTCGTACGAGCAGTACTTC. It translates to CASSHRLAARSRPSYEQYF.

This clone occurred once. The chain employs TRBV19 and TRBJ2-1; 9 bases line up with TRBD1. V lost 7 bases and J lost 7; bases outside the gene matches: 8. CDR3 length: 14 amino acids. CDR1 and CDR2 (germline): LNHDA, SQIVND (reference sequence). The DNA of the CDR3 is TGTGCCAGTAAGGGGACAGGGATAGATAATGAGCAGTTCTTC. Its translation is CASKGTGIDNEQFF.

V is TRBV6-6 and J is TRBJ1-2, with no clear D. The CDR3 covers 14 residues. CDR1 is MNHNY and CDR2 is SVGAGI in the germline V gene (reference sequence). Trimming took off 6 bases at V and 5 bases at J, with 16 bases between the two ends. For the CDR3, the DNA is TGTGCCAGCAGGGTATCGGGGTCTGGGTATGGCTACACCTTC. Translation gives CASRVSGSGYGYTF.

V usage is TRBV5-1 and J usage is TRBJ2-3, with TRBD1 matching over 9 bases. The CDR3 contains 14 residues. The germline CDR1 and CDR2 sequences are SGHRS and YFSETQ. The junction had 3 bases not matched to a gene; V was cut back by 3 bases and J by 4 bases. In nucleotides, the CDR3 is TGCGCCAGCAGCTCGGACAGGGGCGCAGATACGCAGTATTTT. It is translated as CASSSDRGADTQYF.

Only one count was recorded for this clone. J is TRBJ1-4 and V is TRBV28; a possible D gene is TRBD1 (5 bases). The CDR3 spans 14 residues. The germline CDR1 and CDR2 sequences are MDHEN and SYDVKM. V was trimmed by 5 bases and J by 7 bases, leaving 14 bases between them. The CDR3 nucleotides read TGTGCCAGCAGTAGCGGGGGTTTGGGTGAAAAACTGTTTTTT. This encodes CASSSGGLGEKLFF.

This sequence joins TRBV7-2 and TRBJ2-7; 12 bases fit TRBD2. V shed 4 bases and J 5 bases; nucleotides not matched to a gene: 3. CDR1 and CDR2 from the germline V gene are SGHTA and FQGNSA. The length of the CDR3 is 14 residues. The CDR3: CASSSGLAGHEQYF. CDR3 DNA sequence: TGTGCCAGCAGCTCTGGACTAGCGGGACACGAGCAGTACTTC.

CDR3 sequence reads: CASSKTSGRSHEQFF. The CDR3 DNA follows: TGTGCCAGCAGTAAGACTAGCGGGAGAAGCCATGAGCAGTTCTTC. This rearrangement joins TRBV6-5 to TRBJ2-1, with TRBD2 identical over 12 bases. The CDR3 is 15 amino acids. CDR1 is MNHEY and CDR2 is SVGAGI in the germline V gene. V was pared by 5 bases and J by 8 bases, with 7 bases of the junction left unmatched.

The rearrangement links TRBV7-3 to TRBJ2-7; 9 bases map to TRBD2. With 2 bases clipped from V and 2 bases from J, the junction kept 4 bases outside the gene matches. CDR3 size: 15 residues. The germline V gene has CDR1 SGHTA and CDR2 FQGTGA. CDR3 nucleotides: TGTGCCAGCAGCTTAGTAGCGGGAGCCCCCTACGAGCAGTACTTC. Amino acids: CASSLVAGAPYEQYF. Combining the CDR3 with reference TRBV7-3 and TRBJ2-7 gives the whole variable domain GAGVSQTPSNKVTEKGKYVELRCDPISGHTALYWYRQSLGQGPEFLIYFQGTGAADDSGLPNDRFFAVRPEGSVSTLKIQRTERGDSAVYLCASSLVAGAPYEQYFGPGTRLTVT.

This clone has just one count. The chain's CDR3 is CASSQVDPGLQETQYF. In DNA, the CDR3 is TGTGCCAGCAGCCAAGTCGACCCGGGACTCCAAGAGACCCAGTACTTC. The chain joins TRBV3-1 (or the pseudogene TRBV3-2) to TRBJ2-5; a weak D match, TRBD2 (6 bases). The V and J ends lost 1 base and 1 base respectively, with 13 bases between them. Per the germline V gene, CDR1 is LGHDT and CDR2 is YNNKEL (reference sequence). The CDR3 is 16 amino acids.

This clone occurred once. The rearrangement uses TRBV6-5 and TRBJ1-2; TRBD1 might be the D (5 bases). V lost 4 bases and J lost 6, with 12 bases in between. CDR3 length: 13 amino acids. Germline CDR1 is MNHEY and CDR2 is SVGAGI. CDR3 protein: CASSLMTAHGYTF. CDR3 DNA: TGTGCCAGCAGTTTGATGACAGCTCATGGCTACACCTTC.

The chain couples TRBV15 to TRBJ2-5; D gene ambiguous. Trimming pared 5 bases from V and 1 base from J, leaving 11 bases between. The CDR3 consists of 14 residues. The germline V gene has CDR1 LNHNV and CDR2 YYDKDF (reference sequence). CDR3 in amino acids: CATSGISLQETQYF. The CDR3 region has the DNA TGTGCCACCAGCGGTATTAGCCTCCAAGAGACCCAGTACTTC. Full variable domain (missing parts from reference TRBV15 and TRBJ2-5): DAMVIQNPRYQVTQFGKPVTLSCSQTLNHNVMYWYQQKSSQAPKLLFHYYDKDFNNEADTPDNFQSRRPNTSFCFLDIRSPGLGDTAMYLCATSGISLQETQYFGPGTRLLVL.

In its sample, this clone was seen a few times. The chain has TRBV5-1 and TRBJ2-7; the match to TRBD2 covers 7 bases. The germline V gene has CDR1 SGHRS and CDR2 YFSETQ. This CDR3 region has 14 residues. J lost 4 bases, V lost 3 bases, and 7 bases had no gene match. CDR3 nucleotide sequence: TGCGCCAGCAGCTCCTCCGGGACTAAGTACGAGCAGTACTTC. Its protein is CASSSSGTKYEQYF.

This sequence joins TRBV28 and TRBJ2-3, with D tentatively TRBD2 (5 bases). The CDR3 has 13 residues. Trimming removed 4 bases from V and 8 bases from J, with 13 bases in between. CDR1 is MDHEN, CDR2 SYDVKM, per germline. CDR3 nucleotide sequence: TGTGCCAGCAGTTCCCCTAGGGCGGGTACGCAGTATTTT. Amino acids: CASSSPRAGTQYF.

The CDR3 spells CASSKDLINTGELFF. CDR3 DNA sequence: TGTGCCAGCAGCAAAGACTTGATTAACACCGGGGAGCTGTTTTTT. This sequence joins TRBV6-5 and TRBJ2-2; no clear D. V was pared by 6 bases and J by 2 bases, with 13 bases between. The CDR3 covers 15 residues. The germline V gene has CDR1 MNHEY and CDR2 SVGAGI.

The chain is built from TRBV29-1 and TRBJ2-1; maybe TRBD2 (6 bases). The germline gives CDR1 SQVTM, CDR2 ANQGSEA. The V gene lost 4 bases and the J gene lost 3 bases, with 13 bases spanning the gap. There are 14 residues in the CDR3. The CDR3 sequence: CSVATGDLYNEQFF. In DNA form, the CDR3 reads TGCAGCGTTGCGACGGGAGACCTCTACAATGAGCAGTTCTTC.

The genes are TRBV6-6 and TRBJ2-7; no firm D call. Deletions cut 2 bases from V and 6 bases from J, with 14 bases between. CDR1 MNHNY and CDR2 SVGAGI come from the germline V gene (reference sequence). CDR3 length: 14 residues. The CDR3 nucleotides are TGTGCCAGCAGTTACGCCCAGGTTACCCCCGAGCAGTACTTC. Translation gives CASSYAQVTPEQYF.

The chain recombines TRBV7-2 with TRBJ2-3, with 14 bases fitting TRBD2. CDR1 and CDR2 from the germline V gene are SGHTA and FQGNSA. V lost 1 base and J lost 6; bases outside the gene matches: 6. CDR3 length: 17 amino acids. The CDR3 nucleotides read TGTGCCAGCAGCTTAGGGGGACTAGCGGGGGCTTGGGATACGCAGTATTTT. It codes for CASSLGGLAGAWDTQYF.

The chain combines TRBV19 with TRBJ1-3, with D uncertain. Germline CDR1 and CDR2: LNHDA and SQIVND (reference sequence). The CDR3 is 13 residues long. V lost 4 bases and J 0 bases, leaving 4 bases between the germline ends. The CDR3 loop reads CASSTISGNTIYF. CDR3 coding DNA: TGTGCCAGTAGTACAATCTCTGGAAACACCATATATTTT. Variable domain in full (rest from reference TRBV19 and TRBJ1-3): DGGITQSPKYLFRKEGQNVTLSCEQNLNHDAMYWYRQDPGQGLRLIYYSQIVNDFQKGDIAEGYSVSREKKESFPLTVTSAQKNPTAFYLCASSTISGNTIYFGEGSWLTVV.

The rearrangement links TRBV27 to TRBJ1-2; possible D gene TRBD1, 5 bases. V lost 6 bases to trimming and J lost 1 base, with 15 bases between them. The germline CDR1 and CDR2 sequences are MNHEY and SMNVEV (reference sequence). CDR3 length: 15 residues. In DNA form, the CDR3 reads TGTGCCAGCAGAGCGACCGGACAACTTAACTATGGCTACACCTTC. Its protein is CASRATGQLNYGYTF.